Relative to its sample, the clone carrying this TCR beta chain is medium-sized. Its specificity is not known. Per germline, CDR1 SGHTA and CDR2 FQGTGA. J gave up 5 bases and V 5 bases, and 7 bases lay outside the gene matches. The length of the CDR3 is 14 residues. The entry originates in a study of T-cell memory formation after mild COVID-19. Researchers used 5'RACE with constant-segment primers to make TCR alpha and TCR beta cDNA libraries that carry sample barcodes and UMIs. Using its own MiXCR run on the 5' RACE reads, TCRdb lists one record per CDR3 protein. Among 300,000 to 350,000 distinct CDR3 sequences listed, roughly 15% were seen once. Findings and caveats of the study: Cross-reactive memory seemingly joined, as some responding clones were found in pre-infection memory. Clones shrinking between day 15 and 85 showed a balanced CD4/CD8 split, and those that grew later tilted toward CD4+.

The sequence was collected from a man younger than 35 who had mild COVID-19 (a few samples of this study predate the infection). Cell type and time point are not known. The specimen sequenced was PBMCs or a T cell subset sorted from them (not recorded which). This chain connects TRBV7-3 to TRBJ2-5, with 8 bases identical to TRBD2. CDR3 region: CASSPGGPLETQYF. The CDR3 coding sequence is TGTGCCAGCAGCCCGGGGGGGCCCTTGGAGACCCAGTACTTC.